What follows are 30 T cell receptor beta chains derived from one specimen sequenced in a study of CD8 T cells in ankylosing spondylitis. Via MiXCR, TCRdb re-called the 5' RACE reads, giving one row per CDR3 protein. This repertoire shows more than 250,000 distinct CDR3 sequences, under 8.5% found once; its top ten account for 13% to 15%. Overall study findings and caveats: It appeared that ankylosing spondylitis blood was characterized by a TCR beta motif of about 8 highly homologous variants.

These TCRs' antigens remain unknown. Sequencing was done on a sample of blood, either unsorted or a sorted T cell fraction (not recorded which). These receptors were obtained from a male donor with ankylosing spondylitis.

This clonotype was found a few times. The chain is built from TRBV5-1 and TRBJ2-1, with a tentative D call TRBD1 (6 bases). Deletions cut 0 bases from V and 15 bases from J, with 22 bases between. Germline values: CDR1 SGHRS, CDR2 YFSETQ. This CDR3 comprises 15 residues. The CDR3, as DNA: TGCGCCAGCAGCTTGGCCCCATCTGAGGGGGAGTTCCGGTTCTTC. Its translation is CASSLAPSEGEFRFF.

This clonotype was observed at least ten times. The chain is built from TRBV4-2 and TRBJ2-3; TRBD2 might be the D (6 bases). The V gene's germline CDR1 is LGHNA and CDR2 YNFKEQ. V shed 3 bases and J shed 1 base, with 14 bases lying between them. This CDR3 region has 16 residues. The CDR3 region is CASSHPSASGTDTQYF. The CDR3 DNA is TGTGCCAGCAGCCACCCTTCGGCTAGCGGCACAGATACGCAGTATTTT.

The table lists this clonotype with a few counts. For the CDR3, the DNA is TGTGCCAGCAGCGCAGACGAGTCGTCGATGGGTGAAGCTTTCTTT. Its translation is CASSADESSMGEAFF. V usage is TRBV13 and J usage is TRBJ1-1; D unclear. The V end was cut by 5 bases, the J end by 7 bases, with 20 bases between. From germline, CDR1 is PRHDT and CDR2 FYEKMQ (reference sequence). The CDR3 extends over 15 amino acids.

The chain recombines TRBV4-2 with TRBJ1-5; D might be TRBD1 (6 bases). V shed 0 bases and J shed 2 bases, with 17 bases lying between them. The CDR3 extends over 18 amino acids. The germline V gene encodes CDR1 LGHNA and CDR2 YNFKEQ. The CDR3 bases are TGTGCCAGCAGCCAAGATGGGCCCTGGGGGGCCCGCAATCAGCCCCAGCATTTT. Its translation is CASSQDGPWGARNQPQHF.

This clonotype was seen a few times. The rearrangement uses TRBV20-1 and TRBJ2-7; TRBD1 matches at 10 bases. Looked up from germline, CDR1 is DFQATT and CDR2 is SNEGSKA (reference sequence). This CDR3 region has 14 residues. Losses at the gene ends were 1 base for V and 4 bases for J; bases not matched to a gene: 4. The CDR3 bases are TGCAGTGCTAGAGTCTGGGACAGGGGTTACGAGCAGTACTTC. Its protein is CSARVWDRGYEQYF.

The chain recombines TRBV20-1 with TRBJ2-7; no clear D. The germline CDR1 and CDR2 sequences are DFQATT and SNEGSKA (reference sequence). This CDR3 is built from 15 residues. Trimming removed 0 bases at V and 5 bases at J, with 17 bases between. The chain's CDR3 is CSARERSTSVDEQYF. The CDR3 DNA sequence: TGCAGTGCTAGAGAACGATCTACCTCGGTGGACGAGCAGTACTTC.

The chain uses TRBV28 and TRBJ1-4; D is ambiguous. There are 15 residues in the CDR3. Trimming stripped 6 bases from V and 5 bases from J, with 16 bases between. The V gene's germline CDR1 is MDHEN and CDR2 SYDVKM. The CDR3 is CASRWTASGNEKLFF. As DNA, the CDR3 is TGTGCCAGCAGGTGGACGGCTTCGGGAAATGAAAAACTGTTTTTT.

Ten or more counts support this clonotype. The rearrangement links TRBV20-1 to TRBJ2-2; tentative D call: TRBD1 (6 bases). Germline-derived CDR1 and CDR2 are DFQATT and SNEGSKA (reference sequence). The CDR3 totals 14 residues. Trimming removed 5 bases at V and 1 base at J, with 11 bases between. CDR3 residues: CSAPGVKNTGELFF. CDR3 bases: TGCAGTGCTCCAGGGGTCAAGAACACCGGGGAGCTGTTTTTT.

CDR3 loop: CASSQGTTGLPYEQYV. CDR3 DNA: TGCGCCAGCAGCCAGGGCACGACAGGGCTCCCCTACGAGCAGTACGTC. The gene calls are TRBV4-1 and TRBJ2-7; 7 bases are a match to TRBD1. Germline CDR1 and CDR2: MGHRA and YSYEKL. CDR3 length: 16 amino acids. V lost 3 bases to trimming and J lost 2 bases; unmatched junction nucleotides: 10.

The chain combines TRBV5-1 with TRBJ2-7, with a tentative D call TRBD2 (6 bases). The V end lost 0 bases, the J end lost 6 bases, and 10 bases lay between the germline ends. The CDR3 loop spans 13 amino acids. The V gene's germline CDR1 is SGHRS and CDR2 YFSETQ. The CDR3: CASSLVLGGEQYF. The DNA of the CDR3 is TGCGCCAGCAGCTTGGTCTTGGGGGGCGAGCAGTACTTC. Based on the CDR3 plus reference TRBV5-1 and TRBJ2-7, the full variable domain is KAGVTQTPRYLIKTRGQQVTLSCSPISGHRSVSWYQQTPGQGLQFLFEYFSETQRNKGNFPGRFSGRQFSNSRSEMNVSTLELGDSALYLCASSLVLGGEQYFGPGTRLTVT.

This clonotype was counted a few times. This rearrangement joins TRBV28 to TRBJ2-4; D is unresolved. V lost 5 bases to trimming and J lost 0 bases, with 17 bases between them. CDR3 length: 17 amino acids. Germline V gives CDR1 MDHEN, CDR2 SYDVKM. The CDR3 sequence is CASSVPAASLAKNIQYF. The CDR3 nucleotides read TGTGCCAGCAGTGTACCCGCCGCGAGTCTAGCCAAAAACATTCAGTACTTC.

The chain carries TRBV28 and TRBJ1-3; D uncertain. CDR1 and CDR2 from the germline V gene are MDHEN and SYDVKM. This CDR3 is built from 12 residues. V dropped 5 bases and J dropped 4 bases, with 6 bases sitting between them. CDR3 bases: TGTGCCAGCAGTGAGGTGGGAAACACCATATATTTT. Its translation is CASSEVGNTIYF.

This clonotype was seen ten or more times. This rearrangement joins TRBV12-3 or TRBV12-4 to TRBJ1-5, with unresolved D. The CDR3 length is 13 residues. V shed 3 bases and J shed 6 bases, with 9 bases lying between them. CDR3 DNA: TGTGCCAGCAGTTTGGGAGGGTTTCAGCCCCAGCATTTT. Residues: CASSLGGFQPQHF.

The V and J genes are TRBV5-6 and TRBJ1-1; D uncertain. The CDR3 is made up of 12 amino acids. V lost 1 base, J lost 11 bases, and 12 bases lay in between. The germline gives CDR1 SGHDT, CDR2 YYEEEE. The CDR3 coding sequence is TGTGCCAGCAGCTTGCGTGACGGGATGGCTTTCTTT. Translation: CASSLRDGMAFF.

This chain connects TRBV5-1 to TRBJ2-3, with 7 bases identical to TRBD2. The CDR3 is 15 amino acids. CDR1 SGHRS and CDR2 YFSETQ come from the germline V gene. The junction had 6 bases not matched to a gene; V was cut back by 2 bases and J by 3 bases. The CDR3 DNA reads TGCGCCAGCAGCTTACCTAGCGGAAATACAGATACGCAGTATTTT. It is translated as CASSLPSGNTDTQYF. Complete variable domain (other parts from reference TRBV5-1 and TRBJ2-3): KAGVTQTPRYLIKTRGQQVTLSCSPISGHRSVSWYQQTPGQGLQFLFEYFSETQRNKGNFPGRFSGRQFSNSRSEMNVSTLELGDSALYLCASSLPSGNTDTQYFGPGTRLTVL.

V is TRBV12-3 or TRBV12-4 and J is TRBJ2-7; D unclear. The CDR3 consists of 15 residues. V lost 5 bases and J lost 3, with 17 bases in between. This CDR3 is CASSTGPSTDYEQYF. CDR3 coding DNA: TGTGCCAGCAGTACTGGGCCTTCCACTGACTACGAGCAGTACTTC.

This clonotype turned up a few times. The rearrangement joins TRBV29-1 to TRBJ1-1, with a tentative D call TRBD1 (6 bases). This CDR3 is 13 amino acids long. Germline CDR1 is SQVTM and CDR2 is ANQGSEA. Trimming cost V 6 bases and J 3 bases, with 14 bases left between them. CDR3 nucleotide sequence: TGCAGCGTACGACAGGATCTTGACACTGAAGCTTTCTTT. This sequence encodes CSVRQDLDTEAFF.

Only a few counts were recorded for this clonotype. V usage is TRBV20-1 and J usage is TRBJ2-7, with 9 positions matching TRBD2. V trimming: 5 bases; J trimming: 6 bases; junction bases outside the gene matches: 11. The CDR3 totals 14 residues. Germline V gene lookup returns CDR1 DFQATT and CDR2 SNEGSKA (reference sequence). For the CDR3, the DNA is TGCAGTGCTGGGGGCGGCGGGAGGGTCTCCGAGCAGTACTTC. Its translation: CSAGGGGRVSEQYF.

The table lists this clonotype with a few counts. This chain joins TRBV27 and TRBJ1-1; 7 bases agree with TRBD1. CDR3 size: 12 residues. Looked up from germline, CDR1 is MNHEY and CDR2 is SMNVEV (reference sequence). Unmatched junction bases numbered 4, after V lost 5 bases and J lost 7 bases. The CDR3 DNA follows: TGTGCCAGCAGTAACAGGGGAATTGAAGCTTTCTTT. Amino acids: CASSNRGIEAFF.

J is TRBJ2-7 and V is TRBV11-3; 7 bases line up with TRBD2. V lost 5 bases, J lost 4 bases, and 11 bases stayed unmatched. The CDR3 contains 15 residues. From germline, CDR1 is SGHNT and CDR2 YENEEA. This chain's CDR3 is CASSRVAGANYEQYF. The CDR3 region has the DNA TGTGCCAGCAGCCGGGTAGCGGGCGCCAATTACGAGCAGTACTTC.

This clonotype has just a few counts. The rearrangement uses TRBV29-1 and TRBJ2-7; 9 positions agree with TRBD1. The CDR3 is 13 amino acids. V trimming: 7 bases; J trimming: 4 bases; junction bases outside the gene matches: 8. Germline V gene lookup returns CDR1 SQVTM and CDR2 ANQGSEA. The chain's CDR3 is CSATGGVRYEQYF. CDR3 in DNA: TGCAGCGCCACAGGGGGCGTAAGGTACGAGCAGTACTTC.

This clonotype has just a few counts. The chain couples TRBV6-5 to TRBJ2-1, with D uncertain. The CDR3 covers 14 residues. The germline CDR1 and CDR2 sequences are MNHEY and SVGAGI. Between the trimmed V and J ends, which lost 5 bases and 7 bases, there was a span of 15 bases. The CDR3 reads CASSTKAVGNEQFF. CDR3 bases: TGTGCCAGCAGTACTAAGGCGGTGGGGAATGAGCAGTTCTTC.

The V call is TRBV28, the J call TRBJ2-7; D not resolved. V was cut by 4 bases and J by 0 bases, with 7 bases left in between. Per the germline V gene, CDR1 is MDHEN and CDR2 is SYDVKM. The CDR3 spans 13 residues. CDR3 coding DNA: TGTGCCAGCAGTTCCAGGTTCTCCTACGAGCAGTACTTC. Translation gives CASSSRFSYEQYF.

In its sample, this clonotype was seen many times. V and J are TRBV5-1 and TRBJ1-5, with D perhaps matching TRBD1 (6 bases). Trimming stripped 5 bases from V and 2 bases from J, with 11 bases between. Per the germline V gene, CDR1 is SGHRS and CDR2 is YFSETQ. The CDR3 is made up of 14 amino acids. In DNA form, the CDR3 reads TGCGCCAGCAGTACAGGGAGCGGCAATCAGCCCCAGCATTTT. Residues: CASSTGSGNQPQHF.

The V call is TRBV10-3, the J call TRBJ2-7, with 7 bases lining up with TRBD2. The length of the CDR3 is 14 residues. Germline loops: CDR1 ENHRY, CDR2 SYGVKD. The V segment lost 5 bases and the J segment 0 bases; nucleotides outside the gene matches: 4. CDR3 nucleotide sequence: TGTGCCATCAGTTCAGCGGGGAGCTCCTACGAGCAGTACTTC. Protein product: CAISSAGSSYEQYF.

This clonotype was observed many times. The V gene is TRBV7-8, the J gene TRBJ2-7, with 9 bases matching TRBD1. The length of the CDR3 is 19 residues. V lost 0 bases and J lost 2; bases outside the gene matches: 14. CDR1 and CDR2 from the germline V gene are SGHVS and FQNEAQ. The CDR3 coding sequence is TGTGCCAGCAGCTTAGCTGGACAGGGGAGAACTAGATATACCTACGAGCAGTACTTC. This codes for CASSLAGQGRTRYTYEQYF. Combining the CDR3 with reference TRBV7-8 and TRBJ2-7 gives the whole variable domain GAGVSQSPRYKVAKRGQDVALRCDPISGHVSLFWYQQALGQGPEFLTYFQNEAQLDKSGLPSDRFFAERPEGSVSTLKIQRTQQEDSAVYLCASSLAGQGRTRYTYEQYFGPGTRLTVT.

This chain connects TRBV12-3 or TRBV12-4 to TRBJ1-6, with TRBD1 as a possible D gene (5 bases). The CDR3 is 13 residues long. V lost 4 bases and J 13 bases, leaving 14 bases between the germline ends. The CDR3 DNA follows: TGTGCCAGCAGTTCGGGACTCCGCTCCCCCCTCCACTTT. Translating gives CASSSGLRSPLHF.

This clonotype appeared a few times. The chain recombines TRBV15 with TRBJ1-5, with D unresolved. Per the germline V gene, CDR1 is LNHNV and CDR2 is YYDKDF (reference sequence). Trimming removed 5 bases from V and 4 bases from J, with 15 bases in between. The CDR3 extends over 15 amino acids. Written as DNA, the CDR3 is TGTGCCACCAGCCTTAATACTCACCCTAATCAGCCCCAGCATTTT. Its protein is CATSLNTHPNQPQHF.

The table lists this clonotype with many counts. The chain recombines TRBV29-1 with TRBJ2-1, with 8 bases aligning to TRBD2. The length of the CDR3 is 16 residues. The germline V gene encodes CDR1 SQVTM and CDR2 ANQGSEA. Trimming took 2 bases from V and 7 from J; bases not matched to a gene: 13. CDR3 loop: CSVEPRGLDRGNEQFF. DNA of the CDR3: TGCAGCGTTGAACCCAGGGGACTAGACCGGGGGAATGAGCAGTTCTTC.

This clonotype appeared a few times. CDR3 DNA: TGTGCCAGCAGTTCCCAGGACAGGGCCTACAATGAGCAGTTCTTC. The encoded protein is CASSSQDRAYNEQFF. This chain joins TRBV6-2 or TRBV6-3 and TRBJ2-1; 8 bases match TRBD1. V shed 4 bases, J shed 2 bases, and the junction held 4 bases outside the gene matches. This CDR3 is 15 amino acids long. The germline V gene encodes CDR1 MNHEY and CDR2 SVGEGT.